Listed below are T cell receptor beta chains from one sample, sequenced in a study of identical twins. TCRdb reprocessed the 5' RACE reads via MiXCR and lists one record per CDR3 protein. The sample includes about 390,000 distinct CDR3 sequences, roughly 9% of them seen just once. Sequencing was performed on naive T cells sorted from blood. These receptors were collected from a woman between 45 and 60 years old in good health. CDR3s include the opening cysteine and the closing phenylalanine or tryptophan. The D gene is left open where the match is weak. Where a row states a size, it is once, few, many or the class of an expanded clone; other rows omit it.

>-|-|TRBJ1-6|TRBV15
CATSWAHANSPLHF
TGTGCCACCAGCTGGGCCCACGCGAATTCACCCCTCCACTTT
>-|many|TRBJ1-2|TRBV21-1
CASGGGRIPTNYGYTF
TGTGCCAGCGGTGGGGGACGGATACCGACTAACTATGGCTACACCTTC
>TRBD1|few|TRBJ1-1|TRBV10-2
CAGGTGNTEAFF
TGCGCCGGTGGGACAGGGAACACTGAAGCTTTCTTT
>-|-|TRBJ2-1|TRBV5-1
CAIRILGQNEQFF
TGCGCCATCAGGATATTGGGTCAGAATGAGCAGTTCTTC
>TRBD1|-|TRBJ2-1|TRBV9
CASSDRTGLSSYNEQFF
TGTGCCAGCAGCGACCGGACAGGCCTCAGCTCCTACAATGAGCAGTTCTTC
>-|-|TRBJ2-1|TRBV10-3
CAIRVGAGYNEQFF
TGTGCCATCAGGGTGGGGGCGGGATACAATGAGCAGTTCTTC
>TRBD2|few|TRBJ2-7|TRBV15
CATSRDSGRYEQYF
TGTGCCACCAGCAGAGATAGCGGGAGATACGAGCAGTACTTC
>-|few|TRBJ1-1|TRBV6-2/TRBV6-3
CASRGFGGRNTEAFF
TGTGCCAGCAGGGGGTTCGGGGGACGGAACACTGAAGCTTTCTTT
>-|-|TRBJ2-1|TRBV12-3/TRBV12-4
CASSFASPKAYNEQFF
TGTGCCAGCAGTTTCGCGTCCCCTAAGGCGTACAATGAGCAGTTCTTC
>-|few|TRBJ2-1|TRBV20-1
CSARAALGFRNEQFF
TGCAGTGCTAGAGCAGCGTTGGGGTTTCGGAATGAGCAGTTCTTC
>TRBD2|many|TRBJ2-1|TRBV14
CASSPWSGRLAEKQFF
TGTGCCAGCAGCCCCTGGTCGGGGAGACTAGCGGAGAAGCAGTTCTTC
>TRBD1|few|TRBJ1-1|TRBV29-1
CSAHLGQGYTEAFF
TGCAGCGCCCACCTGGGACAGGGGTACACTGAAGCTTTCTTT
>TRBD2|-|TRBJ2-3|TRBV27
CATSGAGGHTRTDTQYF
TGTGCCACCTCGGGGGCGGGAGGGCACACCCGCACAGATACGCAGTATTTT
>TRBD2|many|TRBJ2-1|TRBV20-1
CSADGTSAYNEQFF
TGCAGTGCGGATGGGACTAGCGCGTACAATGAGCAGTTCTTC
>TRBD2|-|TRBJ2-1|TRBV27
CASSRIAGARNEQFF
TGTGCCAGCAGTCGAATAGCGGGAGCTCGTAATGAGCAGTTCTTC
>TRBD1|-|TRBJ2-7|TRBV27
CASSFTGQGYEQYF
TGTGCCAGCAGTTTCACGGGACAGGGGTACGAGCAGTACTTC
>TRBD2|many|TRBJ2-1|TRBV5-1
CASSLVVTSGSYNEQFF
TGCGCCAGCAGCTTGGTGGTGACTAGCGGGAGTTACAATGAGCAGTTCTTC
>-|few|TRBJ2-4|TRBV3-1
CASSQGAGAKNIQYF
TGTGCCAGCAGCCAAGGGGCAGGGGCCAAAAACATTCAGTACTTC
>TRBD1|many|TRBJ2-1|TRBV27
CASSPDRAAYNEQFF
TGTGCCAGCAGCCCGGACAGGGCCGCCTACAATGAGCAGTTCTTC
>-|-|TRBJ1-1|TRBV11-2
CASRPGRSTEAFF
TGTGCCAGCAGACCAGGGAGGAGCACTGAAGCTTTCTTT
>-|-|TRBJ2-3|TRBV27
CASSLSLRAADTQYF
TGTGCCAGCAGTTTATCTCTTCGGGCGGCAGATACGCAGTATTTT
>TRBD1|-|TRBJ2-1|TRBV5-1
CASSTGQGRSNEQFF
TGCGCCAGCAGCACCGGACAGGGCCGGAGTAATGAGCAGTTCTTC